This T cell receptor beta chain came from a study of T-cell memory formation after mild COVID-19. TCRdb re-analysed the 5' RACE reads in MiXCR, keeping a single row per CDR3 protein. The sample contains about 310,000 distinct CDR3 sequences, approximately 15% of which appear only once. Points on this clonotype: What it binds is unknown.

Overall study results and limits: Among CD4+ contracting clones, most were CM and EM, and CD8+ ones EMRA. Confirmation of SARS-CoV-2 specificity was lacking for second-wave clones peaking day 37.

CDR1 is LNHDA and CDR2 is SQIVND in the germline V gene (reference sequence). This CDR3 has 15 residues. Trimming took 6 bases from V and 7 from J; bases not matched to a gene: 11. The TCR comes from a man aged 18 to 30 who had mild COVID-19 (a few samples of this study predate the infection). Cell type and time point are not known. The V gene is TRBV19, the J gene TRBJ1-5; TRBD1 agrees at 8 bases. The specimen sequenced was PBMCs or a T cell subset sorted from them (not recorded which). CDR3 region: CASRANRGGWQPQHF. The CDR3 bases are TGTGCCAGTAGAGCGAACAGGGGGGGATGGCAGCCCCAGCATTTT.